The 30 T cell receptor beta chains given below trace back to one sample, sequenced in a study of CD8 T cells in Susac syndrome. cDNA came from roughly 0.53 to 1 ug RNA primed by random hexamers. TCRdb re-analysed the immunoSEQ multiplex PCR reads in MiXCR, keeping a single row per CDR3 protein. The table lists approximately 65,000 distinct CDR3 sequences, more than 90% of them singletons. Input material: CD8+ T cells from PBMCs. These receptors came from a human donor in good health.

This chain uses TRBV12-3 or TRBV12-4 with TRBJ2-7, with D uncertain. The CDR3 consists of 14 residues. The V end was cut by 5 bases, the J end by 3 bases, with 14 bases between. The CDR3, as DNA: TGTGCCAGCAGTACCCTGGCCGTTCACTACGAGCAGTACTTC. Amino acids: CASSTLAVHYEQYF.

In nucleotides, the CDR3 is TGTGCCAGCAGAAGGGGACTAAACACCGGGGAGCTGTTTTTT. Translation: CASRRGLNTGELFF. This chain links TRBV6-5 with TRBJ2-2, with 7 bases that match TRBD2. Germline loops: CDR1 MNHEY, CDR2 SVGAGI. J was trimmed by 2 bases and V by 6 bases; bases with no gene match: 3. This CDR3 is 14 amino acids long.

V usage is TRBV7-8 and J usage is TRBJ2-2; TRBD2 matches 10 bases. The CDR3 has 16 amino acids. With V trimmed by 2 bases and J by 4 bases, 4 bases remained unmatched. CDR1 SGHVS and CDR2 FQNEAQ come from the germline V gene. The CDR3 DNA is TGTGCCAGCAGCTTATACCTAGCGGGGGTCACCGGGGAGCTGTTTTTT. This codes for CASSLYLAGVTGELFF.

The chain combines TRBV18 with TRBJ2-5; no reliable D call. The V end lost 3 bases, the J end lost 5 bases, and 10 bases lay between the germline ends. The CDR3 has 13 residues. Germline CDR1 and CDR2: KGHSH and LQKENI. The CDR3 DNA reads TGTGCCAGCTCACCGGTCCCCCTGGAGACCCAGTACTTC. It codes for CASSPVPLETQYF.

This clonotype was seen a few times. The CDR3 nucleotides are TGTGCCAGCAGTCCACCCGGACTGTTCGGCTACGAGCAGTACTTC. Protein sequence: CASSPPGLFGYEQYF. V and J are TRBV27 and TRBJ2-7, with D maybe TRBD2 (5 bases). CDR3 size: 15 residues. Germline V gene sequence: CDR1 MNHEY, CDR2 SMNVEV (reference sequence). Trimming took 5 bases from V and 3 from J, leaving 17 bases between them.

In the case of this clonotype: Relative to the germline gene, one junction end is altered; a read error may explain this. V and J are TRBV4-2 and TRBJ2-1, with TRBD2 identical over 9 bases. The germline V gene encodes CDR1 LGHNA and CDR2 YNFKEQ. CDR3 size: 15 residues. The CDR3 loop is CASSQVAGAYNEQSF. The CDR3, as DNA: TGTGCCAGCAGCCAAGTAGCGGGGGCATACAATGAGCAGTCCTTC.

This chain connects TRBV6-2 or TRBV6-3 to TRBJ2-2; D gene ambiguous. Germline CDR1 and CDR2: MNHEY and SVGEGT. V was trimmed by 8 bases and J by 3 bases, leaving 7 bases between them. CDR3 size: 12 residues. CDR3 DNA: TGTGCCAGCGGAAGTTACACCGGGGAGCTGTTTTTT. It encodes CASGSYTGELFF.

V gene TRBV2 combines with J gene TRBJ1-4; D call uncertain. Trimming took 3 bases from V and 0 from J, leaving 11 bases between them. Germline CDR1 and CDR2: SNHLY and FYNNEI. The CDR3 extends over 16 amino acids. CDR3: CASSEESWATNEKLFF. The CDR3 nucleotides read TGTGCCAGCAGTGAGGAGTCTTGGGCAACTAATGAAAAACTGTTTTTT. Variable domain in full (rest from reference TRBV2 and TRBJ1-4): EPEVTQTPSHQVTQMGQEVILRCVPISNHLYFYWYRQILGQKVEFLVSFYNNEISEKSEIFDDQFSVERPDGSNFTLKIRSTKLEDSAMYFCASSEESWATNEKLFFGSGTQLSVL.

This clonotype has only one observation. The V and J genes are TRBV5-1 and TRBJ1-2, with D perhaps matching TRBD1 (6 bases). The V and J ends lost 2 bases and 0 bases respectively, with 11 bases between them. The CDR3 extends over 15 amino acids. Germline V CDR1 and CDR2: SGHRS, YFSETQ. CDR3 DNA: TGCGCCAGCAGCTTACGGGACACCGCTAACTATGGCTACACCTTC. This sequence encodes CASSLRDTANYGYTF.

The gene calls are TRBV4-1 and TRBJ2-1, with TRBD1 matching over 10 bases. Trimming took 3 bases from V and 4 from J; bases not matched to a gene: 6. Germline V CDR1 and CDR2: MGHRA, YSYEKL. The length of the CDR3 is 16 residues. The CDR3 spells CASSHRQGAMYNEQFF. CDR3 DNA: TGCGCCAGCAGCCACCGACAGGGGGCGATGTACAATGAGCAGTTCTTC.

Here the CDR3 reads CASSSLTGEGLYTPLHF. Written as DNA, the CDR3 is TGTGCCAGCAGTTCTCTGACAGGGGAAGGGCTCTACACACCCCTCCACTTT. The V call is TRBV6-5, the J call TRBJ1-6; 8 nucleotides line up with TRBD1. The V gene's germline CDR1 is MNHEY and CDR2 SVGAGI. The junction had 16 bases not matched to a gene; V was cut back by 4 bases and J by 11 bases. This CDR3 has 17 residues.

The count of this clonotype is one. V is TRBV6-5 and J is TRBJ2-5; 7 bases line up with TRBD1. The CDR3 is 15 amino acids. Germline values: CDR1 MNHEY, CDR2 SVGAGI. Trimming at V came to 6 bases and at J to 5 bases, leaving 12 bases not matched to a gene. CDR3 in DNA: TGTGCCAGCAGCACCTACAGGGGCGGTCGGGAGACCCAGTACTTC. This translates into CASSTYRGGRETQYF.

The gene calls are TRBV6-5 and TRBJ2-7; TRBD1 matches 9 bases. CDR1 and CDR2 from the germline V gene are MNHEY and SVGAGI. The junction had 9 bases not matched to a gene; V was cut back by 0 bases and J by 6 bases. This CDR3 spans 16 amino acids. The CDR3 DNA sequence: TGTGCCAGCAGTTACTCAACCGGGACAGGGTCGGGCGAGCAGTACTTC. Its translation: CASSYSTGTGSGEQYF.

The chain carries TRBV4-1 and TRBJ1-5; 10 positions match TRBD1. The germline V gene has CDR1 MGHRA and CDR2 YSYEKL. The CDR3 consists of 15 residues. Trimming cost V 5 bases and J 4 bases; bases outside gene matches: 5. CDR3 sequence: CASSFRTGGNQPQHF. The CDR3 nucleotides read TGCGCCAGCAGCTTCCGGACAGGGGGAAATCAGCCCCAGCATTTT.

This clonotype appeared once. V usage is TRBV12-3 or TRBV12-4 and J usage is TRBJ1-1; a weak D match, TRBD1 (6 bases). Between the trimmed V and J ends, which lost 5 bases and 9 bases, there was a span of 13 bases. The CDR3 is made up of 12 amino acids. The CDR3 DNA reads TGTGCCAGCAGTCCCGGGACACCAAAAGCTTTCTTT. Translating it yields CASSPGTPKAFF.

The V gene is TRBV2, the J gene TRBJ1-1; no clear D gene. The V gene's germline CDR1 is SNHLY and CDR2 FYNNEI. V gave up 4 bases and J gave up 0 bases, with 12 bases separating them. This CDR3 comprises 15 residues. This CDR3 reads CASSGRRQLNTEAFF. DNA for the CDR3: TGTGCCAGCAGTGGGAGGCGGCAATTGAACACTGAAGCTTTCTTT. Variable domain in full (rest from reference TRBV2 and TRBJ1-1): EPEVTQTPSHQVTQMGQEVILRCVPISNHLYFYWYRQILGQKVEFLVSFYNNEISEKSEIFDDQFSVERPDGSNFTLKIRSTKLEDSAMYFCASSGRRQLNTEAFFGQGTRLTVV.

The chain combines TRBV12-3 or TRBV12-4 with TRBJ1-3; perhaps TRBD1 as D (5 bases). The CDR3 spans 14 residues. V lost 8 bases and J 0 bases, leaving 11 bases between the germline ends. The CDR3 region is CASLLTGSGNTIYF. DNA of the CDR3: TGTGCCAGCCTTCTCACAGGCTCTGGAAACACCATATATTTT.

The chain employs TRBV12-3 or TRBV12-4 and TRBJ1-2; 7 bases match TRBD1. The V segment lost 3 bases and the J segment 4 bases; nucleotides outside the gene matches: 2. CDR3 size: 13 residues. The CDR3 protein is CASSLGQLYGYTF. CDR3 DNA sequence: TGTGCCAGCAGTTTGGGACAGCTCTATGGCTACACCTTC.

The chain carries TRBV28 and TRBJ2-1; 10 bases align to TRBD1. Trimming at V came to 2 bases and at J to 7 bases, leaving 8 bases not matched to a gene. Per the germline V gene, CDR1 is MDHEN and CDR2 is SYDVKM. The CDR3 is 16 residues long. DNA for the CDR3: TGTGCCAGCAGTTTACCCCCGGGACAGGGGACGAATGAGCAGTTCTTC. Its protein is CASSLPPGQGTNEQFF.

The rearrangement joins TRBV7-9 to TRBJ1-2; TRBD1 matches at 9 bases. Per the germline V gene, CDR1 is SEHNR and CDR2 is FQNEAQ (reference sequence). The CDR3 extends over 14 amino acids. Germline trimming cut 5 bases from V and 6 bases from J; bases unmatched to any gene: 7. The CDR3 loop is CASSPPRDRDGYTF. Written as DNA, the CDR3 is TGTGCCAGCAGCCCACCCCGGGACAGGGATGGCTACACCTTC.

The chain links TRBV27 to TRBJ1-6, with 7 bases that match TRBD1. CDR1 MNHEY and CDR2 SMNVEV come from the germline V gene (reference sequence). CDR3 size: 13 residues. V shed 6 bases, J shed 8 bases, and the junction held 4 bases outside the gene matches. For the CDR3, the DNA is TGTGCCAGCAGCCCGACAGGGTATTCACCCCTCCACTTT. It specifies CASSPTGYSPLHF.

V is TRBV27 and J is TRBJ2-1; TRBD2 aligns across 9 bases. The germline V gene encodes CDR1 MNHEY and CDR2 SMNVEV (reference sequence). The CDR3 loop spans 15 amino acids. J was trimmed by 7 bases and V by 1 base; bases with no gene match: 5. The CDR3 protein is CASSLWSGGMNEQFF. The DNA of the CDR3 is TGTGCCAGCAGTTTATGGAGCGGGGGGATGAATGAGCAGTTCTTC.

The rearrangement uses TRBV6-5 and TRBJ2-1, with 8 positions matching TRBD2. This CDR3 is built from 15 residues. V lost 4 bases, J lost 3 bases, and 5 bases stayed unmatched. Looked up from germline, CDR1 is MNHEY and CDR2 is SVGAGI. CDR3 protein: CASSLRGAFYNEQFF. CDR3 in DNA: TGTGCCAGCAGTTTGCGGGGGGCGTTCTACAATGAGCAGTTCTTC.

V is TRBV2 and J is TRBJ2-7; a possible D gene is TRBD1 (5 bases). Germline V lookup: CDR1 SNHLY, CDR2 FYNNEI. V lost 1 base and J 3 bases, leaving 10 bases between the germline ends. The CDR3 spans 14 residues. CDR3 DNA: TGTGCCAGCAGTGAAGGGGGCGCGCTCTACGAGCAGTACTTC. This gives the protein CASSEGGALYEQYF.

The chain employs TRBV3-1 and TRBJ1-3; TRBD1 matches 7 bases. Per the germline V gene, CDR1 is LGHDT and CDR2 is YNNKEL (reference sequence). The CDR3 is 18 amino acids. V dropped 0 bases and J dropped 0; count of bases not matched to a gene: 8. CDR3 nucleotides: TGTGCCAGCAGCCAAGACGCGGGACAGAAGTTCTCTGGAAACACCATATATTTT. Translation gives CASSQDAGQKFSGNTIYF. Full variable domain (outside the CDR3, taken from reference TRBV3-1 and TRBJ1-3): DTAVSQTPKYLVTQMGNDKSIKCEQNLGHDTMYWYKQDSKKFLKIMFSYNNKELIINETVPNRFSPKSPDKAHLNLHINSLELGDSAVYFCASSQDAGQKFSGNTIYFGEGSWLTVV.

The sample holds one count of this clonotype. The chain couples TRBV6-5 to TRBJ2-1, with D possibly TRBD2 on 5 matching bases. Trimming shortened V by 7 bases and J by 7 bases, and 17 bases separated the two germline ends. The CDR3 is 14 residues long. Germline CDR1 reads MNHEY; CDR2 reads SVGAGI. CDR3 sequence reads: CASTWGNGENEQFF. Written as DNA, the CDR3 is TGTGCCAGCACCTGGGGAAACGGGGAGAATGAGCAGTTCTTC.

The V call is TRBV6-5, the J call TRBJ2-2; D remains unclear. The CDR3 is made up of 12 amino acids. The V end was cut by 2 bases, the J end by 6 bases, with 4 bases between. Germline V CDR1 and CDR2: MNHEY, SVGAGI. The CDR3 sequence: CASSYLSGELFF. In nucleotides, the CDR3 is TGTGCCAGCAGTTACCTCTCCGGGGAGCTGTTTTTT.

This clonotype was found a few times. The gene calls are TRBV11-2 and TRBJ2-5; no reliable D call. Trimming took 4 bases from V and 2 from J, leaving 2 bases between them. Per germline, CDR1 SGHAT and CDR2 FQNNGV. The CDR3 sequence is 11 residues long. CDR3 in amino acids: CASSSQETQYF. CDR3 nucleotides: TGTGCCAGCAGCTCTCAAGAGACCCAGTACTTC.

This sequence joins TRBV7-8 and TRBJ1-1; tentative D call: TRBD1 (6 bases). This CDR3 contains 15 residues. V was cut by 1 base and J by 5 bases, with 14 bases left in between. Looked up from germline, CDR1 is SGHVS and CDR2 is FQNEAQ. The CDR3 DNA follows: TGTGCCAGCAGCTTAGGTTGGGGGCCGAATACTGAAGCTTTCTTT. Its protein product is CASSLGWGPNTEAFF.

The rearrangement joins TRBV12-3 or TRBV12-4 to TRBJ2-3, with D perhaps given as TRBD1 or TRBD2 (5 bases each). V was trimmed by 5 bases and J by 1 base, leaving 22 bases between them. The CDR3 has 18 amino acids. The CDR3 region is CASSQTHGASFGTDTQYF. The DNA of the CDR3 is TGTGCCAGCAGTCAAACCCACGGGGCCTCGTTCGGCACAGATACGCAGTATTTT.